The 17 T cell receptor beta chains presented below share a single source sample, sequenced in a study of T cells in localized non-small cell lung cancer. Profiling relied on immunoSEQ multiplex PCR, and the TCRdb table lists in-frame clones only, not all of them. This sample carries fewer than 25,000 clones, 80% to 95% of them seen once, and the ten largest clones take 2.5% to 3%. The source was peripheral blood, collected before any cancer treatment. These receptors all stem from a woman aged 35 to 75 with stage I lung adenocarcinoma.

J is TRBJ1-2 and V is TRBV19; a weak D match, TRBD1 (5 bases). The CDR3 length is 15 residues. CDR1 and CDR2 from the germline V gene are LNHDA and SQIVND (reference sequence). Trimming removed 7 bases at V and 4 bases at J, with 19 bases between. The CDR3 DNA follows: TGTGCCAGTATGGGGCCAAGGGGAGGACGCTATGGCTACACCTTC. It is translated as CASMGPRGGRYGYTF. The full variable domain, with the rest looked up from reference TRBV19 and TRBJ1-2, is DGGITQSPKYLFRKEGQNVTLSCEQNLNHDAMYWYRQDPGQGLRLIYYSQIVNDFQKGDIAEGYSVSREKKESFPLTVTSAQKNPTAFYLCASMGPRGGRYGYTFGSGTRLTVV.

J is TRBJ1-1 and V is TRBV13; TRBD1 agrees at 8 bases. Germline V gene sequence: CDR1 PRHDT, CDR2 FYEKMQ (reference sequence). Losses at the gene ends were 7 bases for V and 10 bases for J; bases not matched to a gene: 23. The CDR3 extends over 17 amino acids. CDR3 loop: CASIRGQAIFNLGRAFF. In DNA form, the CDR3 reads TGTGCCAGCATCAGGGGGCAGGCCATTTTCAATCTCGGACGAGCTTTCTTT.

The chain combines TRBV29-1 with TRBJ2-5; tentative D call: TRBD2 (6 bases). CDR3 length equals 12 residues. Trimming left V 4 bases short and J 5 bases short, with 11 bases between. Germline CDR1 and CDR2: SQVTM and ANQGSEA. DNA for the CDR3: TGCAGCGTTGGCCGAGGAGGGGAGACCCAGTACTTC. This gives the protein CSVGRGGETQYF.

The chain recombines TRBV7-2 with TRBJ2-1; TRBD2 matches at 13 bases. Germline trimming cut 4 bases from V and 2 bases from J; bases unmatched to any gene: 5. There are 17 residues in the CDR3. The germline gives CDR1 SGHTA, CDR2 FQGNSA. CDR3 in DNA: TGTGCCAGCAGCTCCACCGGACTAGCGGGAGCCTACAATGAGCAGTTCTTC. It encodes CASSSTGLAGAYNEQFF.

This clone came up once. The rearrangement links TRBV19 to TRBJ2-7; possibly TRBD1 for D (5 bases). Trimming removed 2 bases from V and 3 bases from J, with 11 bases in between. Germline V gives CDR1 LNHDA, CDR2 SQIVND (reference sequence). There are 14 residues in the CDR3. The CDR3 here is CASSIKTGYYEQYF. The CDR3 DNA is TGTGCCAGTAGTATAAAAACAGGTTACTACGAGCAGTACTTC.

The V and J genes are TRBV5-1 and TRBJ2-1; D remains ambiguous. Per the germline V gene, CDR1 is SGHRS and CDR2 is YFSETQ. There are 12 residues in the CDR3. The ends were cut back, 4 bases at V and 1 base at J, with 3 bases in the middle. The DNA for the CDR3 is TGCGCCAGCAGCCAATCCTACAATGAGCAGTTCTTC. Protein sequence: CASSQSYNEQFF. Complete variable domain (other parts from reference TRBV5-1 and TRBJ2-1): KAGVTQTPRYLIKTRGQQVTLSCSPISGHRSVSWYQQTPGQGLQFLFEYFSETQRNKGNFPGRFSGRQFSNSRSEMNVSTLELGDSALYLCASSQSYNEQFFGPGTRLTVL.

V and J are TRBV12-5 and TRBJ2-1; 11 bases are a match to TRBD2. V lost 4 bases, J lost 3 bases, and 8 bases stayed unmatched. This CDR3 has 17 residues. Germline CDR1 LGHNT, CDR2 FRNRAP. For the CDR3, the DNA is TGTGCTAGTGGTTCCTCCCTAGCGGGAGGCTACTACAATGAGCAGTTCTTC. Residues: CASGSSLAGGYYNEQFF.

V and J are TRBV11-3 and TRBJ1-1; possibly TRBD1 for D (5 bases). The V end was cut by 1 base, the J end by 10 bases, with 13 bases between. Germline V gene lookup returns CDR1 SGHNT and CDR2 YENEEA. There are 13 residues in the CDR3. For the CDR3, the DNA is TGTGCCAGCAGCTTAGGTGGCAGGGCCGTAGCTTTCTTT. Amino acids: CASSLGGRAVAFF.

The rearrangement uses TRBV11-2 and TRBJ2-3; TRBD2 is a possible D gene (5 bases). Germline V lookup: CDR1 SGHAT, CDR2 FQNNGV. This CDR3 has 14 amino acids. V lost 5 bases, J lost 2 bases, and 11 bases lay in between. CDR3 loop: CASSEGPHTDTQYF. The CDR3 DNA sequence: TGTGCCAGCAGCGAGGGTCCCCACACAGATACGCAGTATTTT.

The chain recombines TRBV27 with TRBJ1-5; 7 nucleotides line up with TRBD1. This CDR3 has 12 amino acids. Germline loops: CDR1 MNHEY, CDR2 SMNVEV (reference sequence). The V gene end was trimmed by 6 bases and the J gene end by 9 bases; junction bases not matched to a gene: 5. The DNA of the CDR3 is TGTGCCAGCAGGACAGGGAATAGGCCCCAGCATTTT. Its translation: CASRTGNRPQHF.

This chain links TRBV29-1 with TRBJ2-1; D is undetermined. V lost 7 bases and J 3 bases, leaving 7 bases between the germline ends. The CDR3 sequence is 11 residues long. CDR1 SQVTM and CDR2 ANQGSEA come from the germline V gene. CDR3 nucleotides: TGCAGCGCTTCGTACTACAATGAGCAGTTCTTC. Amino acids: CSASYYNEQFF.

Here the CDR3 reads CASSDQNIQYF. The CDR3 bases are TGTGCCAGCAGCGACCAAAACATTCAGTACTTC. The V gene is TRBV13, the J gene TRBJ2-4, with D unresolved. V was pared by 5 bases and J by 5 bases, with 4 bases between. The germline V gene encodes CDR1 PRHDT and CDR2 FYEKMQ (reference sequence). The CDR3 extends over 11 amino acids.

The chain couples TRBV14 to TRBJ2-7, with no clear D. The CDR3 covers 11 residues. Germline CDR1 reads SGHDN; CDR2 reads FVKESK. Trimming stripped 3 bases from V and 4 bases from J, with 4 bases between. The CDR3 bases are TGTGCCAGCAGCCAGCGTTACGAGCAGTACTTC. This sequence encodes CASSQRYEQYF. Variable domain in full (rest from reference TRBV14 and TRBJ2-7): EAGVTQFPSHSVIEKGQTVTLRCDPISGHDNLYWYRRVMGKEIKFLLHFVKESKQDESGMPNNRFLAERTGGTYSTLKVQPAELEDSGVYFCASSQRYEQYFGPGTRLTVT.

V and J are TRBV19 and TRBJ1-2, with D tentatively TRBD1 (6 bases). The CDR3 spans 13 residues. Trimming pared 7 bases from V and 8 bases from J, leaving 17 bases between. CDR1 is LNHDA and CDR2 is SQIVND in the germline V gene (reference sequence). The CDR3 region has the DNA TGTGCCAGTACTCTGAACAGGGCCGACGGCTACACCTTC. Its translation: CASTLNRADGYTF.

This rearrangement joins TRBV11-2 to TRBJ2-7; possible D gene TRBD2, 7 bases. The CDR3 loop spans 15 amino acids. The germline V gene encodes CDR1 SGHAT and CDR2 FQNNGV. Trimming took off 5 bases at V and 3 bases at J, with 17 bases between the two ends. The CDR3 region is CASSLLGGRIYEQYF. The CDR3 bases are TGTGCCAGCAGCCTCCTCGGGGGGCGCATCTACGAGCAGTACTTC.

This chain joins TRBV7-9 and TRBJ2-7; D is unclear. V was cut by 5 bases and J by 2 bases, with 7 bases left in between. The CDR3 contains 12 residues. The germline CDR1 and CDR2 sequences are SEHNR and FQNEAQ (reference sequence). DNA for the CDR3: TGTGCCAGCAGCCCCGGACCCTACGAGCAGTACTTC. This encodes CASSPGPYEQYF.

The chain is built from TRBV7-6 and TRBJ2-3; D perhaps matches TRBD1 (5 bases). V was trimmed by 5 bases and J by 8 bases, leaving 8 bases between them. The V gene's germline CDR1 is SGHVS and CDR2 FNYEAQ. The CDR3 runs to 11 residues. CDR3 region: CASSQQGTQYF. As DNA, the CDR3 is TGTGCCAGCAGCCAGCAGGGTACGCAGTATTTT.